The clone carrying this T cell receptor (beta chain) has ten or more counts. These data originate in a study of early T cells in non-severe SARS-CoV-2 infection. Germline V gene data show CDR1 as MNHNY and CDR2 as SVGAGI (reference sequence). The CDR3 contains 12 residues. V lost 2 bases, J lost 6 bases, and 7 bases lay in between. Individual cDNA molecules received unique molecular identifiers during library preparation. TCRdb reprocessed the 5' RACE reads via MiXCR and lists one record per CDR3 protein. The profile shows tens of thousands of distinct CDR3 sequences, less than 7.5% of them singletons.

The sample was whole blood, taken at baseline. The chain carries TRBV6-6 and TRBJ1-2; D uncertain. The TCR sequence derives from an adult who was a healthcare worker with PCR-confirmed SARS-CoV-2 infection or an uninfected control (not recorded which). CDR3 region: CASSYDPNGYTF. DNA for the CDR3: TGTGCCAGCAGTTACGACCCAAATGGCTACACCTTC.